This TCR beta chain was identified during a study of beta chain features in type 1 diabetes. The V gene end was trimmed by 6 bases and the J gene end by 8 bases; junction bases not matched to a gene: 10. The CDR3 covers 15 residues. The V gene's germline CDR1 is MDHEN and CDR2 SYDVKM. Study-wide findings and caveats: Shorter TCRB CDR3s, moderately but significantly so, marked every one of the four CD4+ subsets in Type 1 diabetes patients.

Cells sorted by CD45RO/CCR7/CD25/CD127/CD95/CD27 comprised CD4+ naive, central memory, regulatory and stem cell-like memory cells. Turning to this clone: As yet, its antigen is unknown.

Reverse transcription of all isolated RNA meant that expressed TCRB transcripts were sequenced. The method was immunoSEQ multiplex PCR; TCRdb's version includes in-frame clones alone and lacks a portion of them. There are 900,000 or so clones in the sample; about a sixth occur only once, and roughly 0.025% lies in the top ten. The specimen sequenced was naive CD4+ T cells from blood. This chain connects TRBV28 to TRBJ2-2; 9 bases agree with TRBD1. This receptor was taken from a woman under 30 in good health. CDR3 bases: TGTGCCAGCAGGGGACAGGGACTCACAGGAGGGGAGCTGTTTTTT. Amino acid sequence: CASRGQGLTGGELFF.